The present TCR beta chain was sequenced within a study of cytotoxic CD8 clonotypes in ibrutinib-treated CLL. Overall study: Results showed about 24 partial and 2 complete responses; following median roughly 70 months, around 15 remained remitted, approximately twelve advanced.

Some clones are missing from TCRdb's copy, which holds only in-frame ones; the method was immunoSEQ multiplex PCR. The repertoire consists of approximately 120,000 clones, with 50% to 65% occurring once and the leading ten covering 37%. The CDR3 is made up of 17 amino acids. The V gene end was trimmed by 3 bases and the J gene end by 2 bases; junction bases not matched to a gene: 12. Per germline, CDR1 MNHEY and CDR2 SMNVEV (reference sequence). The input for sequencing was PBMCs, taken after 24 months of ibrutinib treatment. This TCR came from a human donor with chronic lymphocytic leukemia. The chain couples TRBV27 to TRBJ2-7; 8 nucleotides line up with TRBD1. The CDR3 sequence: CASSFLPPGQGTYEQYF. The CDR3 DNA reads as TGTGCCAGCAGTTTCCTTCCACCCGGACAGGGTACCTACGAGCAGTACTTC.